This entry lists 17 T cell receptor beta chains sequenced from one sample in a study of blood T cell repertoires in COVID-19. The table came from immunoSEQ multiplex PCR; TCRdb's copy has only in-frame clones and leaves some out. This table has approximately 320,000 clones, roughly 90% appearing once. The sequenced sample was PBMCs or T cells enriched from blood (not recorded which). These receptors were taken from a woman aged 18-30 years who had recovered from COVID-19.

The chain uses TRBV30 and TRBJ1-5, with 7 bases matching TRBD1. The V gene end was trimmed by 0 bases and the J gene end by 5 bases; junction bases not matched to a gene: 7. CDR3 length: 15 residues. From germline, CDR1 is GTSNPN and CDR2 SVGIG (reference sequence). For the CDR3, the DNA is TGTGCCTGGAGTGTTGGAGGGGGCCACGATCAGCCCCAGCATTTT. It is translated as CAWSVGGGHDQPQHF.

The genes are TRBV11-2 and TRBJ2-1, with a weak D call TRBD2 (5 bases). V was pared by 3 bases and J by 7 bases, with 7 bases between. Looked up from germline, CDR1 is SGHAT and CDR2 is FQNNGV. The length of the CDR3 is 12 residues. The CDR3 coding sequence is TGTGCCAGCAGCTTTTCGGGAAATGAGCAGTTCTTC. Protein sequence: CASSFSGNEQFF.

The J gene is TRBJ1-2, the V gene TRBV4-3, with 7 bases aligning to TRBD1. The CDR3 runs to 14 residues. J lost 4 bases, V lost 2 bases, and 4 bases had no gene match. Germline-derived CDR1 and CDR2 are LGHNA and YSLEER. The CDR3 DNA is TGCGCCAGCAGCCAAATCGGACAGGTCTATGGCTACACCTTC. Protein product: CASSQIGQVYGYTF.

The chain couples TRBV7-9 to TRBJ2-1; maybe TRBD2 (6 bases). V lost 5 bases, J lost 6 bases, and 17 bases lay in between. The germline V gene encodes CDR1 SEHNR and CDR2 FQNEAQ (reference sequence). This CDR3 comprises 15 residues. Here the CDR3 reads CASSTSAGTPNEQFF. Written as DNA, the CDR3 is TGTGCCAGCAGCACAAGTGCGGGAACCCCCAATGAGCAGTTCTTC.

Turning to this clone: The same CDR3 is also encoded by other DNA sequences in this sample. This chain links TRBV10-3 with TRBJ1-1; D is perhaps TRBD1 (6 bases). This CDR3 contains 13 residues. V was cut by 3 bases and J by 1 base, with 6 bases left in between. The germline gives CDR1 ENHRY, CDR2 SYGVKD. The CDR3 loop is CAISDRGNTEAFF. CDR3 sequence (DNA): TGTGCCATCAGTGACAGGGGGAACACTGAAGCTTTCTTT.

This chain connects TRBV4-3 to TRBJ2-7; 7 bases match TRBD1. Germline loops: CDR1 LGHNA, CDR2 YSLEER. Germline trimming cut 2 bases from V and 4 bases from J; bases unmatched to any gene: 8. This CDR3 has 15 residues. The CDR3 region has the DNA TGCGCCAGCAGCCAATATGACAGGGCCGTATACGAGCAGTACTTC. It specifies CASSQYDRAVYEQYF.

The table lists this clone with a few counts. The chain employs TRBV3-1 (or the pseudogene TRBV3-2) and TRBJ1-2, with 7 bases lining up with TRBD1. Trimming removed 4 bases from V and 6 bases from J; junction bases left unmatched: 5. The germline V gene has CDR1 LGHDT and CDR2 YNNKEL (reference sequence). This CDR3 region has 13 residues. CDR3: CASSPTGTDGYTF. The CDR3 DNA follows: TGTGCCAGCAGCCCGACAGGGACGGATGGCTACACCTTC.

The V gene is TRBV6-2 or TRBV6-3, the J gene TRBJ1-5, with D perhaps TRBD1 (6 bases). The germline V and J ends were trimmed by 5 bases and 6 bases, with 14 bases remaining between them. The germline gives CDR1 MNHEY, CDR2 SVGEGT. There are 14 residues in the CDR3. The CDR3, as DNA: TGTGCCAGCAGTACAGGTTGGGGGCTTCAGCCCCAGCATTTT. It encodes CASSTGWGLQPQHF.

About this clone: A read error may produce the germline difference seen at one junction end. J is TRBJ2-2 and V is TRBV7-3, with 7 bases matching TRBD1. The CDR3 has 16 amino acids. Per germline, CDR1 SGHTA and CDR2 FQGTGA. The CDR3 DNA reads as TGTGCCAGCAGCTTAGGTGGGACAGTCCGCACCCGGGAGCTGTTTTTT. This gives the protein CASSLGGTVRTRELFF. Full variable domain (missing parts from reference TRBV7-3 and TRBJ2-2): GAGVSQTPSNKVTEKGKYVELRCDPISGHTALYWYRQSLGQGPEFLIYFQGTGAADDSGLPNDRFFAVRPEGSVSTLKIQRTERGDSAVYLCASSLGGTVRTRELFFGEGSRLTVL.

This rearrangement joins TRBV15 to TRBJ1-1; TRBD1 agrees at 11 bases. V gave up 1 base and J gave up 5 bases; unmatched junction bases: 9. CDR1 LNHNV and CDR2 YYDKDF come from the germline V gene (reference sequence). This CDR3 comprises 17 residues. The CDR3 coding sequence is TGTGCCACCAGCAGAGGAGGGTTTGGGACAGGGGGGACTGAAGCTTTCTTT. Translation gives CATSRGGFGTGGTEAFF.

This clone was observed a single time. V usage is TRBV12-3 or TRBV12-4 and J usage is TRBJ1-1, with TRBD1 as a possible D gene (5 bases). V gave up 4 bases and J gave up 6 bases, with 12 bases separating them. This CDR3 region has 13 residues. CDR3: CASSSTGGPEAFF. In nucleotides, the CDR3 is TGTGCCAGCAGTTCAACAGGTGGCCCTGAAGCTTTCTTT.

J is TRBJ2-1 and V is TRBV9, with D possibly matching TRBD1 (6 bases). The V end lost 4 bases, the J end lost 1 base, and 24 bases lay between the germline ends. Germline V CDR1 and CDR2: SGDLS, YYNGEE. CDR3 size: 19 residues. Here the CDR3 reads CASSPRKVQGKPSYNEQFF. DNA for the CDR3: TGTGCCAGCAGCCCCCGAAAGGTACAGGGAAAACCATCCTACAATGAGCAGTTCTTC.

This chain connects TRBV28 to TRBJ1-1; weak D call: TRBD1 (6 bases). The V gene's germline CDR1 is MDHEN and CDR2 SYDVKM. The CDR3 has 13 residues. V was trimmed by 6 bases and J by 2 bases, leaving 10 bases between them. In DNA, the CDR3 is TGTGCCAGCAGCGGGGGGGCCAACACTGAAGCTTTCTTT. This codes for CASSGGANTEAFF.

The chain employs TRBV28 and TRBJ1-2; the D gene is possibly TRBD1 (5 bases). The CDR3 is 13 residues long. From germline, CDR1 is MDHEN and CDR2 SYDVKM. Trimming cost V 6 bases and J 5 bases, with 13 bases left between them. CDR3 nucleotide sequence: TGTGCCAGCAGCACCTTTGGGGGGTATGGCTACACCTTC. As protein: CASSTFGGYGYTF.

The gene calls are TRBV7-2 and TRBJ1-2; D may be TRBD1 (6 bases). Germline V CDR1 and CDR2: SGHTA, FQGNSA. Trimming took off 1 base at V and 4 bases at J, with 16 bases between the two ends. The CDR3 is 16 amino acids. The CDR3 loop reads CASSLDPQGPVYGYTF. The CDR3 DNA sequence: TGTGCCAGCAGCTTAGACCCGCAGGGGCCGGTCTATGGCTACACCTTC.

This chain links TRBV7-9 with TRBJ1-4; D remains unclear. CDR3 size: 13 residues. The germline CDR1 and CDR2 sequences are SEHNR and FQNEAQ (reference sequence). V lost 1 base and J 8 bases, leaving 8 bases between the germline ends. The CDR3 sequence is CASSLVAQEKLFF. The CDR3, as DNA: TGTGCCAGCAGCTTAGTTGCCCAGGAAAAACTGTTTTTT.

The rearrangement links TRBV3-1 (or the pseudogene TRBV3-2) to TRBJ2-1; tentatively, D is TRBD2 (6 bases). V gave up 0 bases and J gave up 9 bases, with 12 bases separating them. Germline V CDR1 and CDR2: LGHDT, YNNKEL (reference sequence). This CDR3 region has 14 residues. CDR3 nucleotides: TGTGCCAGCAGCCAAGACCGGGGGTTCGGTGAGCAGTTCTTC. Translation gives CASSQDRGFGEQFF.